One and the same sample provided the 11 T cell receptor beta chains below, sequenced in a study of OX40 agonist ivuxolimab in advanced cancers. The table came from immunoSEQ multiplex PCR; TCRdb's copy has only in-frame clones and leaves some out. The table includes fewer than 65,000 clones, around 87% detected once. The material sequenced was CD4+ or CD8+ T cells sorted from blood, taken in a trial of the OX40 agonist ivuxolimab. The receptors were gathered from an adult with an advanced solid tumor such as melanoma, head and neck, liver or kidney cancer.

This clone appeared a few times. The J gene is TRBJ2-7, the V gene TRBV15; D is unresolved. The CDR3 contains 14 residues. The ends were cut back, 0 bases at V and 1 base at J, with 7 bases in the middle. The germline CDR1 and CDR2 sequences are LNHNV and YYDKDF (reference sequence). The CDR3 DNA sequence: TGTGCCACCAGCAGAGAACTGCTGTCCTACGAGCAGTACTTC. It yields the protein CATSRELLSYEQYF.

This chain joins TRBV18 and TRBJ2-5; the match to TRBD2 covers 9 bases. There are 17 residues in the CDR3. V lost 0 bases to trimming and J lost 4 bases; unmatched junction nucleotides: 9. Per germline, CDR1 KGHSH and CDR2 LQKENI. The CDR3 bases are TGTGCCAGCTCACCACCGGGAGCGGGGGGAAAGTCAGAGACCCAGTACTTC. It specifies CASSPPGAGGKSETQYF.

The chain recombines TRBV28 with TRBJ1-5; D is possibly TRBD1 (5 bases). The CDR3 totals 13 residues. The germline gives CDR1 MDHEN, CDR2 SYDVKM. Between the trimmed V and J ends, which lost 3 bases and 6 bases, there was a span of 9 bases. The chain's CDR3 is CASSLLGVQPQHF. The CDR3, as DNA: TGTGCCAGCAGTTTGCTGGGGGTTCAGCCCCAGCATTTT.

CDR3 in DNA: TGTGCCAGCAATATCTACGGGACTCCGGGGGGCAATCAGCCCCAGCATTTT. Residues: CASNIYGTPGGNQPQHF. The J gene is TRBJ1-5, the V gene TRBV6-4, with D possibly being TRBD1 (5 bases). The germline V gene encodes CDR1 MRHNA and CDR2 SNTAGT. The CDR3 loop spans 17 amino acids. V was cut by 7 bases and J by 2 bases, with 21 bases left in between.

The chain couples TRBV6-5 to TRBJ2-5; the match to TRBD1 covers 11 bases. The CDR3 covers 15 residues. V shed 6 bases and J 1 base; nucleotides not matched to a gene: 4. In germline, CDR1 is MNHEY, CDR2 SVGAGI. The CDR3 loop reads CASSPDRGPQETQYF. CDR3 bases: TGTGCCAGCAGCCCGGACAGGGGGCCCCAAGAGACCCAGTACTTC.

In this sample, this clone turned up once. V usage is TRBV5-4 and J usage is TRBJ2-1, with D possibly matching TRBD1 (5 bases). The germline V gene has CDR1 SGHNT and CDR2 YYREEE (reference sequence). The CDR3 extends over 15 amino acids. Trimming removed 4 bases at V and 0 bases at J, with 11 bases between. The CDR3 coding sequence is TGTGCCAGCAGCACAAGACAGATCTCCTACAATGAGCAGTTCTTC. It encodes CASSTRQISYNEQFF.

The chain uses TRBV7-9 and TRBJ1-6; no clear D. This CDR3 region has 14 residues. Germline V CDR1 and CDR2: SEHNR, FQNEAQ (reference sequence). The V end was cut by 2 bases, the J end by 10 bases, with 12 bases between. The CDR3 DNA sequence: TGTGCCAGCAGCTTAATCCGGCTGGGGTCACCCCTCCACTTT. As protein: CASSLIRLGSPLHF.

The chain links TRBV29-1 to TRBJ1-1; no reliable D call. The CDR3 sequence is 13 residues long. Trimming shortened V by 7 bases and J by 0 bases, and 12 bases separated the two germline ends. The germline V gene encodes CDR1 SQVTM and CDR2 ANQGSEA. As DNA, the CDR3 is TGCAGCGGATCGTCGGAACTGAACACTGAAGCTTTCTTT. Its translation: CSGSSELNTEAFF.

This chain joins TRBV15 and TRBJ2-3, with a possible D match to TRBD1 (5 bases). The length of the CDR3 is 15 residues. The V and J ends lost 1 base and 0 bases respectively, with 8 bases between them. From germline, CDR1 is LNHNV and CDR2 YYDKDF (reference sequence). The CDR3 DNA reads TGTGCCACCAGCAGAGTTCGACAGAGCACAGATACGCAGTATTTT. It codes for CATSRVRQSTDTQYF. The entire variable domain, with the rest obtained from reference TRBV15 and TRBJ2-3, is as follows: DAMVIQNPRYQVTQFGKPVTLSCSQTLNHNVMYWYQQKSSQAPKLLFHYYDKDFNNEADTPDNFQSRRPNTSFCFLDIRSPGLGDTAMYLCATSRVRQSTDTQYFGPGTRLTVL.

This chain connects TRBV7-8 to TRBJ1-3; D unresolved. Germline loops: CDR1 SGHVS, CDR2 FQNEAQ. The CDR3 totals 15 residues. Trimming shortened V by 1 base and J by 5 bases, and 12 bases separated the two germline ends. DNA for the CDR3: TGTGCCAGCAGCTTAGGAGACGCTCATAGAAACACCATATATTTT. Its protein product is CASSLGDAHRNTIYF.

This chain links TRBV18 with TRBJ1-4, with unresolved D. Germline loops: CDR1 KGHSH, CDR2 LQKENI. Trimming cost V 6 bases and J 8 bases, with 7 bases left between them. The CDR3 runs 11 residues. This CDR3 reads CASSSGEKLFF. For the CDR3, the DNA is TGTGCCAGCTCGTCCGGGGAAAAACTGTTTTTT.